The sequence of this T cell receptor (delta chain) was determined in a study of delta chains in infants with herpesvirus infections. Overall study findings and caveats: The public clonotype appeared only at the first post-infection time point. A few infants infected before 120 days plus one congenital case had the public Vdelta1 clonotype.

The CDR3 length is 19 residues. Trimming took 0 bases from V and 0 from J; bases not matched to a gene: 3. Germline-derived CDR1 and CDR2 are GEAIGNYY and EKD. This clone is deemed medium-sized. Its antigen is as yet unknown. Gamma-chain- and delta-chain-specific primers converted PBMC RNA into TCR cDNA. TCRdb re-processed the RT-PCR reads using CATT. This sample has under 1,500 delta-chain clones, with about 8.1% found just once. The source is a human donor who was a Ugandan infant, either HIV-exposed or HIV-unexposed (not recorded which). The starting material was peripheral blood, obtained at time point 2 of longitudinal follow-up. The J gene is TRDJ3, the V gene TRDV2, with TRDD3 matching 11 bases. CDR3 nucleotide sequence: TGTGCCTGTGACACCGTACTGGGGGATAGCTCCTGGGACACCCGACAGATGTTTTTC. It codes for CACDTVLGDSSWDTRQMFF.